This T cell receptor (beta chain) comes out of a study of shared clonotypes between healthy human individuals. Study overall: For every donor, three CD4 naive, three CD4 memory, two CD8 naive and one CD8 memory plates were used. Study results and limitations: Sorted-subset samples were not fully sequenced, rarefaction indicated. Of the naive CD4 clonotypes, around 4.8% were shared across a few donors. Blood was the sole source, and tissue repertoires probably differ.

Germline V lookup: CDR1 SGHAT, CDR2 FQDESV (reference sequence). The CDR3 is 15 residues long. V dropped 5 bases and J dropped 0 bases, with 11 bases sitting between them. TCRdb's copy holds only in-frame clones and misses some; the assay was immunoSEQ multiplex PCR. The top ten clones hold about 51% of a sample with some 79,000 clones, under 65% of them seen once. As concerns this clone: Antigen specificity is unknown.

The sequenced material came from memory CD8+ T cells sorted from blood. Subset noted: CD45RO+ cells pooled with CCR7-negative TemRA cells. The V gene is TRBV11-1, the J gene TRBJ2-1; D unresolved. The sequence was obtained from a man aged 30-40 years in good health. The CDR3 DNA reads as TGTGCCAGCAGCGCCCTAGAAAGCTCCTACAATGAGCAGTTCTTC. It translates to CASSALESSYNEQFF.